These T cell receptor beta chains were read from a single sample in a study of blood T cell repertoires in COVID-19. The repertoire was sequenced with immunoSEQ multiplex PCR; TCRdb's copy has only in-frame clones and lacks some. Of about 160,000 clones in the sample, approximately 90% are singletons; the top ten hold approximately 10%. Sequenced input: peripheral blood. The receptors here all came from a woman between 70 and 85 years old with COVID-19, enrolled during active disease. Each CDR3 is given with its conserved first and last residue. A D gene is named only where the DNA matches it firmly. For some rows the clone size is stated as once, few or many, or as a class when expanded; others skip it.

>TRBJ1-1|.|TRBD1|TRBV28
CASSIARGQFLNTEAFF
TGTGCCAGCAGCATTGCGAGGGGGCAATTCCTGAACACTGAAGCTTTCTTT
>TRBJ2-5|.|TRBD2|TRBV25-1
CASGTRGVGTQYF
TGTGCCAGCGGGACTAGGGGGGTCGGGACCCAGTACTTC
>TRBJ2-7|few|.|TRBV5-5
CASSFLSGLKDEQYF
TGTGCCAGCAGCTTCCTCTCGGGACTGAAGGACGAGCAGTACTTC
>TRBJ1-1|.|.|TRBV3-1/TRBV3-2
CASSHSHTEAFF
TGTGCCAGCAGCCACAGTCACACTGAAGCTTTCTTT
>TRBJ2-7|.|TRBD1|TRBV7-9
CASSSPGQGANEQYF
TGTGCCAGCAGCTCACCGGGACAGGGGGCAAACGAGCAGTACTTC
>TRBJ1-2|few|TRBD1|TRBV6-6
CASSPTTGGGYTF
TGTGCCAGCAGTCCAACGACAGGGGGTGGCTACACCTTC
>TRBJ2-2|once|TRBD1|TRBV2
CARGQGAHTGELFF
TGTGCCAGAGGACAGGGGGCTCACACCGGGGAGCTGTTTTTT
>TRBJ1-1|.|TRBD1|TRBV19
CATTESTGGTEAFF
TGTGCCACCACGGAGTCAACAGGGGGCACTGAAGCTTTCTTT
>TRBJ2-2|.|TRBD1|TRBV29-1
CSVEPRTGAAGELFF
TGCAGCGTCGAACCAAGGACAGGGGCTGCTGGGGAGCTGTTTTTT
>TRBJ1-5|.|.|TRBV20-1
CSASRGYQPQHF
TGCAGTGCTAGTCGGGGGTATCAGCCCCAGCATTTT
>TRBJ1-6|.|.|TRBV6-5
CASGPPGFHNSPLHF
TGTGCCAGCGGCCCCCCGGGGTTCCATAATTCACCCCTCCACTTT
>TRBJ1-2|.|.|TRBV6-6
CASSPSPGTRSDGYTF
TGTGCCAGCAGTCCTTCGCCCGGGACAAGATCTGATGGCTACACCTTC
>TRBJ2-3|.|TRBD2|TRBV27
CASSLKKDRGGRGSTDTQYF
TGTGCCAGCAGTTTAAAAAAAGATCGGGGGGGCAGAGGTAGCACAGATACGCAGTATTTT
>TRBJ2-5|.|.|TRBV28
CATEGAVQETQYF
TGTGCCACCGAGGGAGCTGTACAAGAGACCCAGTACTTC
>TRBJ2-5|.|TRBD1|TRBV7-3
CASSPGQGLGETQYF
TGTGCCAGCAGCCCAGGACAGGGCCTGGGGGAGACCCAGTACTTC
>TRBJ1-4|.|.|TRBV10-2
CASSTGTFSNEKLFF
TGCGCCAGCAGTACTGGGACATTTTCTAATGAAAAACTGTTTTTT
>TRBJ1-1|.|.|TRBV13
CASSFAGMNTEAFF
TGTGCCAGCAGCTTCGCAGGTATGAACACTGAAGCTTTCTTT
>TRBJ1-6|.|.|TRBV18
CASSPHPAQGGSPLHF
TGTGCCAGCTCACCGCACCCCGCACAAGGGGGTTCACCCCTCCACTTT
>TRBJ2-1|.|TRBD2|TRBV2
CASRDGLAGRGEQFF
TGTGCCAGCAGGGACGGACTAGCGGGGAGAGGTGAGCAGTTCTTC
>TRBJ1-1|.|TRBD1|TRBV7-3
CASSPRQGTFF
TGTGCCAGCAGCCCGAGACAGGGGACTTTCTTT
>TRBJ2-5|.|TRBD1|TRBV27
CASSPYRGLGQETQYF
TGTGCCAGCAGTCCATACAGGGGGCTCGGGCAAGAGACCCAGTACTTC
>TRBJ2-3|.|TRBD1|TRBV28
CASSQGGGWTDTQYF
TGTGCCAGCAGCCAAGGGGGCGGTTGGACAGATACGCAGTATTTT
>TRBJ2-7|.|TRBD2|TRBV27
CASSPQVRGDYEQYF
TGTGCCAGCAGCCCTCAAGTGCGGGGGGACTACGAGCAGTACTTC
>TRBJ2-7|.|.|TRBV5-1
CASSSPRGRERAYEQYF
TGCGCCAGCAGCTCACCGCGTGGCAGGGAAAGGGCCTACGAGCAGTACTTC
>TRBJ2-3|.|TRBD2|TRBV5-1
CASSPTSGGSDTQYF
TGCGCCAGCAGCCCAACTAGCGGGGGTTCAGATACGCAGTATTTT
>TRBJ2-1|.|TRBD2|TRBV19
CASSTPPAGGYNEQFF
TGTGCCAGTAGTACCCCCCCAGCGGGGGGCTACAATGAGCAGTTCTTC
>TRBJ1-1|.|.|TRBV7-9
CASTDTGNTEAFF
TGTGCCAGCACCGACACAGGCAACACTGAAGCTTTCTTT
>TRBJ2-5|.|.|TRBV11-1
CASSLNAAGARETQYF
TGTGCCAGCAGCTTAAACGCGGCGGGGGCGAGAGAGACCCAGTACTTC
>TRBJ1-1|.|.|TRBV19
CARGRGLGTEAFF
TGTGCCAGAGGGCGGGGGCTTGGGACTGAAGCTTTCTTT
>TRBJ1-4|.|.|TRBV28
CASSLWDSSNEKLFF
TGTGCCAGCAGTTTATGGGACAGTAGTAATGAAAAACTGTTTTTT
>TRBJ2-7|.|.|TRBV27
CASGTGIGLEQYF
TGTGCCAGCGGTACAGGGATAGGGCTCGAGCAGTACTTC
>TRBJ2-5|.|.|TRBV6-5
CASSSTVQETQYF
TGTGCCAGCAGTTCGACAGTCCAAGAGACCCAGTACTTC
>TRBJ2-5|once|TRBD2|TRBV4-1
CASSQVSGGAGETQYF
TGCGCCAGCAGCCAAGTGAGCGGGGGGGCCGGGGAGACCCAGTACTTC
>TRBJ2-7|.|.|TRBV28
CASSAPHRAPSYEQYF
TGTGCCAGCAGTGCTCCCCACAGAGCTCCCTCCTACGAGCAGTACTTC
>TRBJ2-7|.|.|TRBV7-9
CASSLPAAGHEQYF
TGTGCCAGCAGCTTACCTGCGGCGGGCCACGAGCAGTACTTC
>TRBJ2-1|.|TRBD1|TRBV30
CAGTGGRFGEQFF
TGTGCGGGTACAGGGGGAAGGTTTGGTGAGCAGTTCTTC
>TRBJ1-4|.|.|TRBV5-4
CASSLTGPTNEKLFF
TGTGCCAGCAGCTTGACAGGGCCAACTAATGAAAAACTGTTTTTT
>TRBJ2-3|.|.|TRBV10-3
CAITRLITDTQYF
TGTGCCATCACGAGGCTGATCACAGATACGCAGTATTTT
>TRBJ2-1|.|.|TRBV25-1
CASSEFLQGNEQFF
TGTGCCAGCAGTGAATTTTTACAGGGTAATGAGCAGTTCTTC
>TRBJ2-3|.|TRBD2|TRBV7-9
CASSWSGGTDTQYF
TGTGCCAGCAGCTGGTCGGGGGGTACAGATACGCAGTATTTT
>TRBJ2-1|few|TRBD2|TRBV7-6
CASTKRGAGNEQFF
TGTGCCAGCACGAAGCGGGGGGCCGGAAATGAGCAGTTCTTC
>TRBJ1-2|.|.|TRBV5-1
CASSLATGPYGYTF
TGCGCCAGCAGCTTGGCTACAGGGCCCTATGGCTACACCTTC
>TRBJ2-7|once|TRBD1|TRBV6-5
CASSRRGGVGDEQYF
TGTGCCAGCAGTCGCCGAGGGGGCGTCGGGGACGAGCAGTACTTC
>TRBJ2-2|.|.|TRBV6-4
CASSPQGGTGELFF
TGTGCCAGCAGTCCGCAGGGGGGCACCGGGGAGCTGTTTTTT
>TRBJ1-2|.|.|TRBV24-1
CATSDRSGYTF
TGTGCCACCAGTGACCGTTCGGGCTACACCTTC
>TRBJ2-3|.|.|TRBV20-1
CSARRPDTQYF
TGCAGTGCTAGGAGGCCAGATACGCAGTATTTT
>TRBJ1-5|.|TRBD1|TRBV2
CASSQGQDRPQHF
TGTGCCAGCAGCCAAGGACAGGACCGGCCCCAGCATTTT
>TRBJ1-5|.|.|TRBV19
CASRPTISNQPQHF
TGTGCCAGTAGGCCGACAATTAGCAATCAGCCCCAGCATTTT
>TRBJ1-2|few|.|TRBV30
CAWSLGQGGGYTF
TGTGCCTGGAGTCTAGGCCAGGGAGGTGGCTACACCTTC
>TRBJ2-7|.|.|TRBV2
CASRVVAGEYF
TGTGCCAGCAGGGTTGTAGCCGGGGAGTACTTC
>TRBJ1-3|.|.|TRBV3-1/TRBV3-2
CASSQVQRGNTIYF
TGTGCCAGCAGCCAAGTACAACGTGGAAACACCATATATTTT
>TRBJ1-5|.|.|TRBV18
CASSPDEKQPQHF
TGTGCCAGCTCACCTGATGAGAAGCAGCCCCAGCATTTT
>TRBJ1-4|.|TRBD1|TRBV18
CASSPPTGGNEKLFF
TGTGCCAGCTCACCACCGACAGGGGGCAATGAAAAACTGTTTTTT
>TRBJ1-3|.|TRBD1|TRBV18
CASSQRRPGQGANGNTIYF
TGTGCCAGCTCACAACGACGACCGGGACAGGGGGCGAATGGAAACACCATATATTTT
>TRBJ2-3|.|TRBD1|TRBV11-3
CASSSDRRTGGADTQYF
TGTGCCAGCAGCTCCGACCGGCGGACAGGGGGCGCAGATACGCAGTATTTT